This T cell receptor (beta chain) was found in a study of CD4+ T cells in melanoma. This clone is medium-sized in the sample. Its antigen is unknown. Profiling relied on immunoSEQ multiplex PCR, and the TCRdb table lists in-frame clones only, not all of them. The sample shows some 10,000 clones, roughly two thirds of them seen only once. The CDR3 length is 15 residues. Points from the study as a whole: In melanoma, neoantigen-specific CD4+ T cells reportedly differed in differentiation state.

The chain couples TRBV21-1 to TRBJ1-5. TRBV21-1 is shown as a pseudogene. Sequenced sample: cells from a culture (not recorded whether cultured in vitro). The origin of this receptor is a human donor with melanoma. Written as DNA, the CDR3 is TGTGCCAGCGAACTTCGGCCGGGGAGCAATCAGCCCCAGCATTTT. Protein: CASELRPGSNQPQHF.